This TCR beta chain was captured in a study of blood T cells in healthy people across ages. Trimming cost V 0 bases and J 9 bases; bases outside gene matches: 8. Looked up from germline, CDR1 is SGHRS and CDR2 is YFSETQ. The CDR3 contains 15 residues. Alongside a J-beta primer mix, a sample-barcoded 5' primer served in a second PCR lasting about 7 to 11 cycles. Every sample gave at least 2.5 million paired-end reads containing CDR3. TCRdb called the 5' RACE reads again in MiXCR, with one record for every CDR3 protein. The data contain 550,000 to 750,000 distinct CDR3 sequences, 21% of them seen just once; the ten biggest clones take up 3.5% to 4%. Study-level findings and limits: Both naive CD4+ cell counts and diversity were greater in long-lived donors than in aged donors.

Notes on this clonotype: Its target is unknown.

The chain combines TRBV5-1 with TRBJ2-2, with 7 positions matching TRBD1. This sequence originates from a man aged 65 to 85 in good health. The material sequenced was blood. CDR3 coding DNA: TGCGCCAGCAGCTTGGGACAGGGATCTACCAGGGAGCTGTTTTTT. Protein: CASSLGQGSTRELFF. Combining the CDR3 with reference TRBV5-1 and TRBJ2-2 gives the whole variable domain KAGVTQTPRYLIKTRGQQVTLSCSPISGHRSVSWYQQTPGQGLQFLFEYFSETQRNKGNFPGRFSGRQFSNSRSEMNVSTLELGDSALYLCASSLGQGSTRELFFGEGSRLTVL.